Each of the 2 T cell receptor beta chains below was sequenced from the same sample in a study of cytomegalovirus exposure and HLA in healthy donors. The PCR was carried out with 60 Vbeta primers and 13 Jbeta primers. TCRdb's copy holds only in-frame clones and misses some; the assay was immunoSEQ multiplex PCR. In the table there are approximately 160,000 clones, roughly four fifths of which are singletons. Sequenced input: PBMCs. Every receptor here comes from a man between 18 and 35 years old in good health and CMV-seronegative.

The rearrangement uses TRBV5-4 and TRBJ1-2; the D gene is possibly TRBD1 (6 bases). V was pared by 5 bases and J by 3 bases, with 20 bases between. The V gene's germline CDR1 is SGHNT and CDR2 YYREEE (reference sequence). The CDR3 is made up of 16 amino acids. CDR3 residues: CASSHFGGRLDYGYTF. For the CDR3, the DNA is TGTGCCAGCAGTCACTTCGGGGGGCGGCTGGACTATGGCTACACCTTC.

V and J are TRBV6-5 and TRBJ1-2; 9 positions match TRBD1. The CDR3 extends over 13 amino acids. The junction had 4 bases not matched to a gene; V was cut back by 6 bases and J by 5 bases. Germline CDR1 MNHEY, CDR2 SVGAGI. CDR3 region: CASSPGTGYGYTF. CDR3 sequence (DNA): TGTGCCAGCAGCCCCGGGACAGGGTATGGCTACACCTTC.